The 16 T cell receptor beta chains below all came from one sample that was sequenced in a study of shared clonotypes between healthy human individuals. Clones were read by immunoSEQ multiplex PCR, and TCRdb kept only the in-frame ones, dropping some. The data hold around 2,100,000 clones, with about 94% observed a single time. The naive CD8 fraction comprised CD45RO-negative cells positively selected for CCR7 and excluded terminally differentiated effector memory CD45RA+ cells. Material for sequencing was naive CD8+ T cells sorted from blood. The origin of the receptors is a man aged 18 to 30 in good health.

This chain joins TRBV7-9 and TRBJ2-1; D call uncertain. Germline V gene data show CDR1 as SEHNR and CDR2 as FQNEAQ (reference sequence). The CDR3 totals 11 residues. The V end was cut by 6 bases, the J end by 6 bases, with 6 bases between. CDR3 sequence (DNA): TGTGCCAGCAGAGATAGCAATGAGCAGTTCTTC. The encoded protein is CASRDSNEQFF.

J is TRBJ1-4 and V is TRBV27; D gene uncertain. V lost 5 bases and J 0 bases, leaving 10 bases between the germline ends. CDR1 MNHEY and CDR2 SMNVEV come from the germline V gene (reference sequence). This CDR3 contains 15 residues. The CDR3 spells CASSPIFATNEKLFF. Written as DNA, the CDR3 is TGTGCCAGCAGTCCTATCTTCGCAACTAATGAAAAACTGTTTTTT.

Worth noting for this clone: Other DNA sequences of this sample code for an identical CDR3. The chain links TRBV5-6 to TRBJ1-5; D gene ambiguous. This CDR3 has 14 residues. Per germline, CDR1 SGHDT and CDR2 YYEEEE. The V end lost 0 bases, the J end lost 4 bases, and 8 bases lay between the germline ends. CDR3 residues: CASSLGAGNQPQHF. Written as DNA, the CDR3 is TGTGCCAGCAGCTTGGGGGCAGGTAATCAGCCCCAGCATTTT.

The chain combines TRBV10-1 with TRBJ1-6; no clear D gene. Germline V CDR1 and CDR2: WNHNN, SYGVQD (reference sequence). The germline V and J ends were trimmed by 3 bases and 6 bases, with 12 bases remaining between them. CDR3 length equals 15 residues. The CDR3, as DNA: TGCGCCAGCAGTGAAGATGGACGTCTTAATTCACCCCTCCACTTT. It specifies CASSEDGRLNSPLHF.

This rearrangement joins TRBV5-8 to TRBJ2-5; 7 nucleotides match TRBD1. Germline V gene data show CDR1 as SGHTS and CDR2 as YDEGEE. Trimming at V came to 0 bases and at J to 4 bases, leaving 6 bases not matched to a gene. The CDR3 loop spans 15 amino acids. The CDR3 sequence is CASSLAVTGLETQYF. The DNA of the CDR3 is TGTGCCAGCAGCTTGGCCGTGACAGGGTTAGAGACCCAGTACTTC.

This clone was detected once. The chain links TRBV19 to TRBJ2-3, with 8 bases identical to TRBD2. This CDR3 contains 14 residues. Germline V gene lookup returns CDR1 LNHDA and CDR2 SQIVND (reference sequence). J lost 6 bases, V lost 5 bases, and 7 bases had no gene match. The CDR3 DNA reads TGTGCCAGTAGTGACGGGGGGGCTCGGGATACGCAGTATTTT. Its protein product is CASSDGGARDTQYF.

The V gene is TRBV28, the J gene TRBJ2-1; D not resolved. Germline assignment: CDR1 MDHEN and CDR2 SYDVKM. The V end lost 3 bases, the J end lost 13 bases, and 10 bases lay between the germline ends. The CDR3 spans 11 residues. This chain's CDR3 is CASSFGALQFF. For the CDR3, the DNA is TGTGCCAGCAGTTTCGGCGCTCTACAGTTCTTC.

The CDR3 protein is CASSLVTANYEQYF. In DNA form, the CDR3 reads TGTGCCAGCAGCTTGGTGACGGCCAATTACGAGCAGTACTTC. J is TRBJ2-7 and V is TRBV5-6; D is unresolved. The CDR3 runs 14 residues. Germline V lookup: CDR1 SGHDT, CDR2 YYEEEE. Deletions cut 0 bases from V and 4 bases from J, with 11 bases between.

This chain links TRBV2 with TRBJ2-3, with 8 bases identical to TRBD1. The CDR3 is made up of 14 amino acids. Germline loops: CDR1 SNHLY, CDR2 FYNNEI. V lost 7 bases to trimming and J lost 7 bases; unmatched junction nucleotides: 10. In DNA form, the CDR3 reads TGTGCCAGCATTGGACAGGGTTTCGTTCATACGCAGTATTTT. It specifies CASIGQGFVHTQYF.

Concerning this clone itself: Other DNA sequences in the sample encode the same CDR3. The rearrangement uses TRBV28 and TRBJ2-2; D is perhaps TRBD1 (5 bases). Trimming pared 2 bases from V and 3 bases from J, leaving 7 bases between. This CDR3 contains 14 residues. CDR1 and CDR2 (germline): MDHEN, SYDVKM. This CDR3 reads CASSLQGYTGELFF. As DNA, the CDR3 is TGTGCCAGCAGTTTACAGGGTTACACCGGGGAGCTGTTTTTT.

J is TRBJ1-2 and V is TRBV10-3; D is perhaps TRBD1 (6 bases). Germline-derived CDR1 and CDR2 are ENHRY and SYGVKD. Deletions cut 5 bases from V and 5 bases from J, with 12 bases between. CDR3 length: 13 residues. The CDR3 sequence is CAISLEGGYGYTF. DNA of the CDR3: TGTGCCATCAGTCTGGAAGGGGGATATGGCTACACCTTC.

This chain connects TRBV5-1 to TRBJ2-3; 9 bases align to TRBD2. Germline CDR1 SGHRS, CDR2 YFSETQ. The length of the CDR3 is 16 residues. The J segment lost 3 bases and the V segment lost 4 bases, leaving 9 bases of the junction unmatched. CDR3 coding DNA: TGCGCCAGCAGCCTCGCCGCGGGGGGGCAGACAGATACGCAGTATTTT. Its protein is CASSLAAGGQTDTQYF. Full variable domain (missing parts from reference TRBV5-1 and TRBJ2-3): KAGVTQTPRYLIKTRGQQVTLSCSPISGHRSVSWYQQTPGQGLQFLFEYFSETQRNKGNFPGRFSGRQFSNSRSEMNVSTLELGDSALYLCASSLAAGGQTDTQYFGPGTRLTVL.

V gene TRBV7-9 combines with J gene TRBJ2-3; 8 bases match TRBD1. The CDR3 covers 16 residues. The J segment lost 7 bases and the V segment lost 7 bases, leaving 16 bases of the junction unmatched. Germline assignment: CDR1 SEHNR and CDR2 FQNEAQ (reference sequence). As DNA, the CDR3 is TGTGCCAGCACCCCATCCATCCAGGGGGCAATGAATACGCAGTATTTT. This codes for CASTPSIQGAMNTQYF.

J is TRBJ2-5 and V is TRBV6-5; 12 nucleotides align to TRBD2. The V gene's germline CDR1 is MNHEY and CDR2 SVGAGI. CDR3 length equals 15 residues. V lost 5 bases and J lost 5; bases outside the gene matches: 6. The CDR3 protein is CASSPSGGASETQYF. The CDR3 coding sequence is TGTGCCAGCAGTCCTAGCGGGGGGGCTTCGGAGACCCAGTACTTC.

The chain links TRBV29-1 to TRBJ2-3; unclear D gene. There are 11 residues in the CDR3. V was cut by 8 bases and J by 6 bases, with 12 bases left in between. CDR1 and CDR2 from the germline V gene are SQVTM and ANQGSEA. This CDR3 is CSSVAVDTQYF. Here the CDR3 DNA reads TGCAGCTCTGTGGCCGTTGATACGCAGTATTTT.

This clone was seen once. The rearrangement links TRBV6-1 to TRBJ2-2; 12 bases agree with TRBD2. CDR1 and CDR2 from the germline V gene are MNHNS and SASEGT. The CDR3 extends over 18 amino acids. Trimming removed 4 bases from V and 4 bases from J; junction bases left unmatched: 10. The CDR3 DNA reads TGTGCCAGCAGTGGCGGGACTAGCGGGTGGGTCGGCACCGGGGAGCTGTTTTTT. Its protein product is CASSGGTSGWVGTGELFF.